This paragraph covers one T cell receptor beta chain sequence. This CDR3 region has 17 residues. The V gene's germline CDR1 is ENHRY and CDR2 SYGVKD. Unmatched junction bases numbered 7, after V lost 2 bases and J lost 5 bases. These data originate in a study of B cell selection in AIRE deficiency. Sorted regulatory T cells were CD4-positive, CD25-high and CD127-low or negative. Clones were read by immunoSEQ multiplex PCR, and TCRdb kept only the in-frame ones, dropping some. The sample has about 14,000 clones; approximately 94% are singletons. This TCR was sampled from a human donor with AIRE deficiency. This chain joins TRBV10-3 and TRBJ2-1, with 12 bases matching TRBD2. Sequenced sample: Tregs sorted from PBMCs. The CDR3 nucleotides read TGTGCCATCAGTGAGGCACGACTAGCGGGAGTCCACAATGAGCAGTTCTTC. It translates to CAISEARLAGVHNEQFF.